The subject of this entry is one T cell receptor beta chain. What it binds is not known. Looked up from germline, CDR1 is SGHRS and CDR2 is YFSETQ. V was clipped by 0 bases and J by 4 bases, with 35 bases between them. CDR3 size: 22 residues. The library was made from cDNA and included unique molecular identifiers. TCRdb re-derived calls from the PCR reads in MiXCR, one entry per CDR3 protein. Seen here are approximately 460,000 distinct CDR3 sequences, roughly 45% observed once, and the top ten hold roughly an eighth. This specimen belongs to a study of post-analysis software for immune sequencing data. Study findings and constraints: Patients had higher frequencies than controls of about five TRBV segments, including TRBV5-6, TRBV5-1 and TRBV20-1. By F measure, samples from a shared preparation batch strongly co-clustered. For normalized Chao1 diversity, multiple sclerosis patients scored significantly lower than controls did.

The J gene is TRBJ2-7, the V gene TRBV5-1, with D possibly called TRBD1 or TRBD2 (7 bases each). Sequencing input: blood. The clonotype was recovered from a girl aged 5-17 years with multiple sclerosis. In DNA, the CDR3 is TGCGCCAGCAGCTTGGGGGCCAGTCTCCAGTGGGCTTGGCAGGGGGGGTATTACGAGCAGTACTTC. Protein sequence: CASSLGASLQWAWQGGYYEQYF.